Shown below are 29 T cell receptor beta chains from a single sample sequenced in a study of Graves' ophthalmopathy and Graves' hyperthyroidism. Using RNA transcripts, the TCR beta CDR3 regions were amplified. Amplification began with first-round RT-PCR using HTBI primers, then second-round multiplex PCR was performed. TCRdb re-derived calls from the multiplex PCR reads in MiXCR, one entry per CDR3 protein. Among 1 million to 1.3 million distinct CDR3 sequences listed, about 38% were seen once. Sample: peripheral blood or thyroid tissue (not recorded which). The receptors stem from an adult man with Graves' hyperthyroidism.

This clonotype was detected once. J is TRBJ1-1 and V is TRBV29-1; TRBD1 matches at 8 bases. The CDR3 sequence is 14 residues long. V gave up 4 bases and J gave up 0 bases; unmatched junction bases: 4. CDR1 and CDR2 from the germline V gene are SQVTM and ANQGSEA. DNA of the CDR3: TGCAGCGTTGTGGCAGGGGGCCTGAACACTGAAGCTTTCTTT. It is translated as CSVVAGGLNTEAFF.

With respect to this clonotype: A much larger clone lies one base from this, so it may be a read error. This chain joins TRBV29-1 and TRBJ1-4, with 9 bases identical to TRBD1. The CDR3 has 13 amino acids. Germline V gene data show CDR1 as SQVTM and CDR2 as ANQGSEA. The CDR3 bases are TGCGGCGTAAGGACAGGGGCAGATGAAAAACTGTTTTTT. This gives the protein CGVRTGADEKLFF. Full variable domain (rest looked up from reference TRBV29-1 and TRBJ1-4): SAVISQKPSRDICQRGTSLTIQCQVDSQVTMMFWYRQQPGQSLTLIATANQGSEATYESGFVIDKFPISRPNLTFSTLTVSNMSPEDSSIYLCGVRTGADEKLFFGSGTQLSVL.

The CDR3 loop is CSLVGWPGQGNTEAFF. For the CDR3, the DNA is TGCAGCTTAGTCGGGTGGCCGGGACAGGGTAACACTGAAGCTTTCTTT. The V call is TRBV29-1, the J call TRBJ1-1; 9 bases map to TRBD1. Germline values: CDR1 SQVTM, CDR2 ANQGSEA. Unmatched junction bases numbered 15, after V lost 8 bases and J lost 2 bases. CDR3 length equals 16 residues.

This clonotype came up a few times. J is TRBJ2-7 and V is TRBV5-1; 9 bases are shared with TRBD1. Germline V lookup: CDR1 SGHRS, CDR2 YFSETQ. Unmatched junction bases numbered 10, after V lost 0 bases and J lost 0 bases. This CDR3 comprises 18 residues. The DNA of the CDR3 is TGCGCCAGCAGCTTGGAATCCGTACAGGGGGCAAGCTCCTACGAGCAGTACTTC. As protein: CASSLESVQGASSYEQYF.

This clonotype was seen many times. The rearrangement uses TRBV2 and TRBJ2-7; D is perhaps TRBD2 (6 bases). The germline V gene has CDR1 SNHLY and CDR2 FYNNEI. The CDR3 runs 14 residues. The V end lost 2 bases, the J end lost 4 bases, and 12 bases lay between the germline ends. CDR3 sequence reads: CASSESGVPYEQYF. CDR3 nucleotides: TGTGCCAGCAGTGAATCGGGGGTTCCATACGAGCAGTACTTC.

A remark on this clonotype: One junction end disagrees with the germline gene, perhaps due to a read error. This chain connects TRBV7-3 to TRBJ1-1, with no clear D. The CDR3 covers 13 residues. CDR1 is SGHTA and CDR2 is FQGTGA in the germline V gene. The CDR3 bases are TGCGCCAGCAGCCAAGATATGCAGAGTGAAGCTTTCTTT. Its translation: CASSQDMQSEAFF.

Ten or more counts support this clonotype. The chain couples TRBV29-1 to TRBJ1-2; 12 positions agree with TRBD1. The germline V gene encodes CDR1 SQVTM and CDR2 ANQGSEA. J lost 7 bases, V lost 8 bases, and 20 bases had no gene match. This CDR3 has 17 residues. The CDR3 reads CSFLDTQGGQGAGGYTF. The DNA for the CDR3 is TGCAGCTTTCTCGATACCCAAGGGGGACAGGGGGCAGGTGGCTACACCTTC.

This sequence joins TRBV3-1 and TRBJ2-5; 8 bases line up with TRBD1. Germline CDR1 LGHDT, CDR2 YNNKEL (reference sequence). This CDR3 is built from 18 residues. Germline trimming cut 1 base from V and 2 bases from J; bases unmatched to any gene: 12. The CDR3 sequence is CASSQVLAQGVGQETQYF. As DNA, the CDR3 is TGTGCCAGCAGCCAAGTGTTAGCACAGGGGGTAGGTCAAGAGACCCAGTACTTC.

The chain has TRBV10-3 and TRBJ1-1, with TRBD1 as a possible D gene (5 bases). This CDR3 comprises 13 residues. Germline CDR1 ENHRY, CDR2 SYGVKD. V lost 6 bases and J 0 bases, leaving 8 bases between the germline ends. This CDR3 reads CAISREVNTEAFF. The CDR3 coding sequence is TGTGCCATCAGCAGGGAGGTGAACACTGAAGCTTTCTTT.

This chain links TRBV27 with TRBJ1-1, with D hard to call. V dropped 7 bases and J dropped 4 bases, with 19 bases sitting between them. Germline V gene data show CDR1 as MNHEY and CDR2 as SMNVEV (reference sequence). This CDR3 is built from 15 residues. The CDR3 region is CASNLMDPGGTEAFF. In DNA form, the CDR3 reads TGTGCCAGCAATCTTATGGACCCCGGCGGCACTGAAGCTTTCTTT.

This clonotype was seen a handful of times. V is TRBV28 and J is TRBJ1-2; D uncertain. Trimming cost V 6 bases and J 0 bases, with 14 bases left between them. The CDR3 covers 15 residues. Germline V CDR1 and CDR2: MDHEN, SYDVKM. This CDR3 is CASSLAGKPNYGYTF. In DNA form, the CDR3 reads TGTGCCAGCAGCTTGGCCGGGAAACCTAACTATGGCTACACCTTC.

This clonotype was observed many times. V usage is TRBV7-9 and J usage is TRBJ1-5; D is possibly TRBD1 (5 bases). V gave up 4 bases and J gave up 7 bases, with 17 bases separating them. CDR1 and CDR2 (germline): SEHNR, FQNEAQ (reference sequence). The CDR3 is made up of 15 amino acids. The DNA of the CDR3 is TGTGCCAGCAGCTCCTCTAAGGGGCGTTTGCAGCCCCAGCATTTT. This sequence encodes CASSSSKGRLQPQHF.

With respect to this clonotype: A much more abundant neighbour one base away suggests this may be a read error. The V gene is TRBV12-3 or TRBV12-4, the J gene TRBJ1-5; possible D gene TRBD1, 6 bases. CDR3 size: 12 residues. The DNA for the CDR3 is TGTGTCAGCAGTTTAAAGGGGGAGCCCCAGCATTTT. Amino acids: CVSSLKGEPQHF.

The chain carries TRBV11-1 and TRBJ2-3; TRBD1 matches at 9 bases. The CDR3 runs 17 residues. The J segment lost 6 bases and the V segment lost 3 bases, leaving 13 bases of the junction unmatched. CDR1 SGHAT and CDR2 FQDESV come from the germline V gene (reference sequence). CDR3 sequence: CASSFLRGQGVSDTQYF. The CDR3 DNA is TGTGCCAGCAGCTTTCTCAGGGGACAGGGTGTTTCGGATACGCAGTATTTT.

V and J are TRBV7-2 and TRBJ1-6; D is undetermined. The CDR3 runs to 15 residues. V dropped 2 bases and J dropped 9 bases, with 14 bases sitting between them. From germline, CDR1 is SGHTA and CDR2 FQGNSA. The CDR3 region is CASSLRLGKVSPLHF. CDR3 DNA sequence: TGTGCCAGCAGCTTAAGGCTGGGGAAGGTTTCACCCCTCCACTTT.

This clonotype showed up just a few times. CDR3 loop: CATSDPGPRRGDLGEQYF. CDR3 sequence (DNA): TGTGCCACCAGTGATCCGGGGCCCCGCAGGGGCGACCTCGGAGAGCAGTACTTC. This chain connects TRBV24-1 to TRBJ2-7; TRBD1 is a possible D gene (6 bases). The CDR3 totals 18 residues. Germline CDR1 reads KGHDR; CDR2 reads SFDVKD. Trimming left V 3 bases short and J 7 bases short, with 27 bases between.

J is TRBJ1-2 and V is TRBV10-3; maybe TRBD1 (5 bases). The CDR3 is 13 residues long. Trimming pared 0 bases from V and 10 bases from J, leaving 12 bases between. Germline V gene sequence: CDR1 ENHRY, CDR2 SYGVKD. CDR3 sequence (DNA): TGTGCCATCAGTGAGTCGATAACAGGAGCCTACACCTTC. Protein product: CAISESITGAYTF.

This clonotype was observed many times. The V and J genes are TRBV10-3 and TRBJ2-5; unclear D gene. This CDR3 spans 17 amino acids. Deletions cut 3 bases from V and 2 bases from J, with 19 bases between. CDR1 is ENHRY and CDR2 is SYGVKD in the germline V gene. CDR3 sequence (DNA): TGTGCCATCAGTGACTCTACTACTCGCGGAGCACAAGAGACCCAGTACTTC. Amino acid sequence: CAISDSTTRGAQETQYF.

This chain uses TRBV10-3 with TRBJ1-1; 8 positions match TRBD1. Per the germline V gene, CDR1 is ENHRY and CDR2 is SYGVKD. Trimming took 6 bases from V and 3 from J; bases not matched to a gene: 6. This CDR3 contains 14 residues. This CDR3 reads CAISRQGRHTEAFF. The DNA for the CDR3 is TGTGCCATCAGCAGACAGGGGCGTCACACTGAAGCTTTCTTT.

In nucleotides, the CDR3 is TGTGCCAGCAGGCAGAGCGGATTAATCTACGAGCAGTACTTC. The encoded protein is CASRQSGLIYEQYF. The chain combines TRBV6-6 with TRBJ2-7; D may be TRBD2 (5 bases). The CDR3 is 14 residues long. Germline assignment: CDR1 MNHNY and CDR2 SVGAGI (reference sequence). V was cut by 6 bases and J by 3 bases, with 15 bases left in between.

This clonotype was observed many times. The chain couples TRBV9 to TRBJ2-3, with a tentative D call TRBD2 (6 bases). Trimming left V 2 bases short and J 0 bases short, with 13 bases between. This CDR3 region has 16 residues. Germline CDR1 reads SGDLS; CDR2 reads YYNGEE. Written as DNA, the CDR3 is TGTGCCAGCAGCGTCCGGCACAGCGGGAGCACAGATACGCAGTATTTT. Translation gives CASSVRHSGSTDTQYF.

On this clonotype: A read error may be the cause here, since a much bigger clone is one base away. The chain couples TRBV10-3 to TRBJ2-7; D ambiguous. The germline gives CDR1 ENHRY, CDR2 SYGVKD. The length of the CDR3 is 13 residues. The V end was cut by 5 bases, the J end by 0 bases, with 8 bases between. DNA of the CDR3: TGTGCCATCAGTTACTTGGGCTCCTACGAGCAGTACTTC. Translated: CAISYLGSYEQYF.

The table lists this clonotype with a few counts. V is TRBV7-9 and J is TRBJ2-7; D not certain. The end of the DNA aligns better with TRBJ2-1, so the J call may be wrong. The CDR3 runs to 12 residues. CDR1 and CDR2 from the germline V gene are SEHNR and FQNEAQ (reference sequence). In DNA form, the CDR3 reads TGTGCCACCTCAAGAGGCGCCTCGGAGCAGTTCTTC. Amino acid sequence: CATSRGASEQFF.

The V and J genes are TRBV25-1 and TRBJ1-2; the match to TRBD1 covers 8 bases. This CDR3 has 12 residues. Germline V gene lookup returns CDR1 MGHDK and CDR2 SYGVNS. J gave up 8 bases and V 6 bases, and 5 bases lay outside the gene matches. DNA of the CDR3: TGTGCCAGCAGGGCAGGGGGCCTCGGCTACACCTTC. Translating gives CASRAGGLGYTF.

As concerns this clonotype: The conserved closing phenylalanine or tryptophan is absent in this CDR3, likely reflecting a read error. The genes are TRBV3-1 and TRBJ2-2, with D uncertain. The CDR3 is 12 residues long. Trimming shortened V by 3 bases and J by 5 bases, and 4 bases separated the two germline ends. Germline lookup yields CDR1 LGHDT and CDR2 YNNKEL (reference sequence). CDR3 region: CASSHGTGELFI. CDR3 DNA sequence: TGTGCCAGCAGCCACGGAACCGGGGAGCTGTTTATT.

This clonotype was picked up many times. This rearrangement joins TRBV7-7 to TRBJ2-7; D gene unclear. This CDR3 spans 16 amino acids. V gave up 2 bases and J gave up 3 bases, with 17 bases separating them. Looked up from germline, CDR1 is SSHAT and CDR2 is FNYEAQ (reference sequence). The CDR3 nucleotides read TGTGCCAGCAGCTTACTGTTCGCGAACATATTCTACGAGCAGTACTTC. It encodes CASSLLFANIFYEQYF.

Worth noting for this clonotype: A much larger clone is a single base away; this may be a read error. The chain employs TRBV10-3 and TRBJ1-2; 9 nucleotides agree with TRBD1. Germline CDR1 ENHRY, CDR2 SYGVKD. The CDR3 is 12 amino acids. Trimming took 6 bases from V and 8 from J; bases not matched to a gene: 4. The CDR3, as DNA: TGTGCCATCAGACAGGGGGCCGACGGCTACACCTTC. Translated: CAIRQGADGYTF.

As concerns this clonotype: A read error may account for a junction end that differs from germline. V is TRBV7-2 and J is TRBJ2-5; D remains ambiguous. The CDR3 contains 13 residues. Germline CDR1 SGHTA, CDR2 FQGNSA. The CDR3: CASSLEERETQYF. The DNA of the CDR3 is TGTGCCAGCAGTTTAGAAGAACGGGAGACCCAGTACTTC.

There are many counts of this clonotype. V usage is TRBV29-1 and J usage is TRBJ2-5; D might be TRBD2 (6 bases). There are 14 residues in the CDR3. Trimming stripped 3 bases from V and 6 bases from J, with 17 bases between. CDR1 and CDR2 (germline): SQVTM, ANQGSEA. As DNA, the CDR3 is TGCAGCGTTGAGGGCGGGACTGGGGGGAAGACCCAGTACTTC. Translated: CSVEGGTGGKTQYF.